Presented here are 8 T cell receptor beta chains from one specimen sequenced in a study of identical twins. MiXCR, run by TCRdb on the 5' RACE reads, gives a single entry per CDR3 protein. Found here are under 800,000 distinct CDR3 sequences, over 20% of them singletons; the top ten hold roughly 4.3%. This same sample was also part of a study on T cells expressing NK-cell markers.

The sample consisted of PBMCs. The receptors here all came from a woman aged 18-29 years in good health.

The V and J genes are TRBV12-3 or TRBV12-4 and TRBJ1-6; unclear D gene. Deletions cut 6 bases from V and 14 bases from J, with 14 bases between. This CDR3 comprises 12 residues. The CDR3, as DNA: TGTGCCAGCAGCCTAATCCAGCGGGCCCTCCACTTT. Protein sequence: CASSLIQRALHF.

The chain couples TRBV7-9 to TRBJ2-7, with 9 bases lining up with TRBD1. Trimming at V came to 6 bases and at J to 2 bases, leaving 8 bases not matched to a gene. Germline V gene sequence: CDR1 SEHNR, CDR2 FQNEAQ (reference sequence). This CDR3 has 15 residues. The chain's CDR3 is CASRHTGGLTYEQYF. In nucleotides, the CDR3 is TGTGCCAGCAGACATACAGGGGGCCTAACCTACGAGCAGTACTTC.

The CDR3 DNA is TGTGCCAGCTCAGCAGGACTAGCGGGAGCCAATGAGCAGTTCTTC. Its translation is CASSAGLAGANEQFF. The chain uses TRBV18 and TRBJ2-1; 13 positions agree with TRBD2. V was pared by 5 bases and J by 6 bases, with 4 bases of the junction left unmatched. Germline CDR1 reads KGHSH; CDR2 reads LQKENI. The CDR3 has 15 amino acids. The entire variable domain, with the rest obtained from reference TRBV18 and TRBJ2-1, is as follows: NAGVMQNPRHLVRRRGQEARLRCSPMKGHSHVYWYRQLPEEGLKFMVYLQKENIIDESGMPKERFSAEFPKEGPSILRIQQVVRGDSAAYFCASSAGLAGANEQFFGPGTRLTVL.

This clonotype appeared a few times. This sequence joins TRBV5-1 and TRBJ2-5; possibly TRBD2 for D (7 bases). Per germline, CDR1 SGHRS and CDR2 YFSETQ. Trimming took off 6 bases at V and 4 bases at J, with 13 bases between the two ends. The CDR3 loop spans 13 amino acids. CDR3 bases: TGCGCCAGCAAGGGGGGGGGCAGAGAGACCCAGTACTTC. Amino acid sequence: CASKGGGRETQYF.

This clonotype turned up a few times. The J gene is TRBJ1-1, the V gene TRBV6-6; no definite D call. The CDR3 extends over 11 amino acids. V gave up 7 bases and J gave up 4 bases, with 7 bases separating them. Germline assignment: CDR1 MNHNY and CDR2 SVGAGI (reference sequence). For the CDR3, the DNA is TGTGCCAGCAAAATCCCCACTGAAGCTTTCTTT. This translates into CASKIPTEAFF.

The chain has TRBV7-2 and TRBJ2-7, with TRBD1 matching over 10 bases. The J segment lost 9 bases and the V segment lost 2 bases, leaving 4 bases of the junction unmatched. The CDR3 covers 13 residues. Looked up from germline, CDR1 is SGHTA and CDR2 is FQGNSA. This CDR3 reads CASSLSGDRGQYF. The CDR3 nucleotides are TGTGCCAGCAGCTTATCCGGGGACAGGGGGCAGTACTTC.

V gene TRBV20-1 combines with J gene TRBJ2-7; D gene unclear. Germline CDR1 and CDR2: DFQATT and SNEGSKA (reference sequence). V was cut by 5 bases and J by 0 bases, with 11 bases left in between. This CDR3 has 13 residues. The CDR3 coding sequence is TGCAGTGCTCCCCGACCGAGCTCCTACGAGCAGTACTTC. Encoded protein: CSAPRPSSYEQYF.

This clonotype was seen only a few times. This chain uses TRBV14 with TRBJ2-1; 11 nucleotides align to TRBD2. This CDR3 has 16 amino acids. V gave up 1 base and J gave up 8 bases; unmatched junction bases: 7. Germline V CDR1 and CDR2: SGHDN, FVKESK. CDR3 region: CASSQASYSGRDEQFF. The CDR3 DNA is TGTGCCAGCAGCCAAGCAAGTTATAGCGGGAGGGATGAGCAGTTCTTC.